Below, 23 T cell receptor beta chains from the same sample are listed, as sequenced in a study of PD-1 blockade in mismatch repair-deficient tumors (dated by TCRdb to about 2017). Receptor amplification or capture employed the immunoSEQ multiplex PCR assay. TCRdb obtained this table from immuneACCESS and retained in-frame rearrangements with V and J assigned. These tables miss some clones; where compared with another copy, unresolved V genes account for less than half of the shortfall, and the remainder is unexplained. The table for this sample lists about 68,000 clones; around 80% of them were counted only once. The ten largest make up roughly 6% of the sample. The source was peripheral blood, collected 2 weeks after starting pembrolizumab. The receptors derive from an adult with mismatch repair-deficient cancer.

This clone occurred once. The chain couples TRBV7-9 to TRBJ2-2; D remains unclear. V lost 3 bases to trimming and J lost 6 bases, with 11 bases between them. In germline, CDR1 is SEHNR, CDR2 FQNEAQ (reference sequence). The CDR3 runs 14 residues. The CDR3 sequence: CASSFYLGAGELFF. The CDR3 nucleotides read TGTGCCAGCAGCTTCTATTTAGGCGCCGGGGAGCTGTTTTTT.

This clone was picked up one time. J is TRBJ1-6 and V is TRBV5-1, with a tentative D call TRBD1 (6 bases). CDR3 length: 14 residues. V was shortened by 5 bases and J by 10 bases, with 16 bases between the two germline ends. Germline V gene sequence: CDR1 SGHRS, CDR2 YFSETQ. CDR3 loop: CASRYRVHESPLHF. The DNA for the CDR3 is TGCGCCAGCAGGTACAGGGTGCACGAGTCACCCCTCCACTTT.

The rearrangement uses TRBV4-3 and TRBJ2-7; 9 bases are shared with TRBD2. Looked up from germline, CDR1 is LGHNA and CDR2 is YSLEER. The V gene end was trimmed by 0 bases and the J gene end by 4 bases; junction bases not matched to a gene: 16. This CDR3 spans 19 amino acids. The DNA of the CDR3 is TGCGCCAGCAGCCAAGACCTTAGCGGGAGATTCAGCCCCTGGTACGAGCAGTACTTC. This codes for CASSQDLSGRFSPWYEQYF.

The table lists this clone with a few counts. V is TRBV5-1 and J is TRBJ1-1; 10 nucleotides agree with TRBD1. Germline loops: CDR1 SGHRS, CDR2 YFSETQ. The CDR3 is 14 amino acids. V was pared by 4 bases and J by 5 bases, with 5 bases of the junction left unmatched. The CDR3: CASSQGQGRTEAFF. CDR3 nucleotide sequence: TGCGCCAGCAGCCAGGGACAGGGGAGGACTGAAGCTTTCTTT.

The chain recombines TRBV13 with TRBJ2-5; TRBD1 is a possible D gene (6 bases). Germline assignment: CDR1 PRHDT and CDR2 FYEKMQ (reference sequence). V was shortened by 3 bases and J by 1 base, with 9 bases between the two germline ends. The CDR3 runs 14 residues. The CDR3 is CASSFRGRQETQYF. CDR3 DNA sequence: TGTGCCAGCAGCTTCAGGGGTCGCCAAGAGACCCAGTACTTC. The whole variable domain, remainder taken from reference TRBV13 and TRBJ2-5, is AAGVIQSPRHLIKEKRETATLKCYPIPRHDTVYWYQQGPGQDPQFLISFYEKMQSDKGSIPDRFSAQQFSDYHSELNMSSLELGDSALYFCASSFRGRQETQYFGPGTRLLVL.

The chain combines TRBV30 with TRBJ2-7; D may be TRBD1 or TRBD2 (5 bases each). From germline, CDR1 is GTSNPN and CDR2 SVGIG (reference sequence). V was shortened by 1 base and J by 8 bases, with 18 bases between the two germline ends. This CDR3 region has 14 residues. This CDR3 reads CAWSAGTLLGKQYF. DNA of the CDR3: TGTGCCTGGAGTGCGGGGACGCTTCTTGGGAAGCAGTACTTC.

This clone was counted once. The rearrangement links TRBV7-2 to TRBJ2-1; 7 nucleotides match TRBD2. The J segment lost 6 bases and the V segment lost 1 base, leaving 6 bases of the junction unmatched. The CDR3 contains 15 residues. Germline CDR1 is SGHTA and CDR2 is FQGNSA. CDR3 sequence: CASSLGSSGANEQFF. The CDR3 region has the DNA TGTGCCAGCAGCTTAGGTTCGAGCGGGGCCAATGAGCAGTTCTTC.

V and J are TRBV5-5 and TRBJ1-1; D is uncertain. V lost 3 bases to trimming and J lost 3 bases, with 9 bases between them. Germline CDR1 is SGHKS and CDR2 is YYEKEE (reference sequence). The CDR3 has 13 amino acids. The CDR3, as DNA: TGTGCCAGCAGCTGGAAGGTAGACACTGAAGCTTTCTTT. Translated, it gives CASSWKVDTEAFF.

J is TRBJ2-3 and V is TRBV30, with TRBD2 matching over 9 bases. Per the germline V gene, CDR1 is GTSNPN and CDR2 is SVGIG (reference sequence). V lost 3 bases, J lost 10 bases, and 8 bases stayed unmatched. The CDR3 has 13 residues. Here the CDR3 reads CAWSPASGISQYF. DNA for the CDR3: TGTGCCTGGAGCCCCGCTAGCGGGATTTCGCAGTATTTT.

The chain couples TRBV5-6 to TRBJ1-2; 12 bases line up with TRBD1. The germline CDR1 and CDR2 sequences are SGHDT and YYEEEE. This CDR3 region has 15 residues. Trimming removed 4 bases from V and 7 bases from J; junction bases left unmatched: 8. As DNA, the CDR3 is TGTGCCAGCAGCGGGACAGGGGGCCCCGCGCGTGGCTACACCTTC. It codes for CASSGTGGPARGYTF.

This clone has only a few counts. The same CDR3 is also encoded by other DNA sequences in this sample. The chain employs TRBV11-3 and TRBJ2-7, with D maybe TRBD1 (5 bases). Trimming removed 1 base at V and 5 bases at J, with 15 bases between. CDR3 size: 15 residues. Germline V gene sequence: CDR1 SGHNT, CDR2 YENEEA. The CDR3 reads CASSLARWGGHEQYF. The CDR3, as DNA: TGTGCCAGCAGCTTAGCTCGCTGGGGCGGCCACGAGCAGTACTTC.

This chain uses TRBV5-1 with TRBJ2-1; possibly TRBD2 for D (5 bases). The CDR3 totals 16 residues. The germline V and J ends were trimmed by 0 bases and 4 bases, with 14 bases remaining between them. Germline values: CDR1 SGHRS, CDR2 YFSETQ. CDR3 in DNA: TGCGCCAGCAGCTTGGTACGAGCGGCTGGATACAATGAGCAGTTCTTC. Its translation is CASSLVRAAGYNEQFF.

This clone has a handful of counts. The chain joins TRBV18 to TRBJ2-7, with D possibly TRBD2 on 5 matching bases. V was trimmed by 3 bases and J by 5 bases, leaving 11 bases between them. In germline, CDR1 is KGHSH, CDR2 LQKENI. This CDR3 region has 13 residues. The CDR3 coding sequence is TGTGCCAGCTCACCGAACGCCGGGGACGAGCAGTACTTC. Translation gives CASSPNAGDEQYF.

The chain combines TRBV11-2 with TRBJ2-7; the match to TRBD1 covers 7 bases. V dropped 5 bases and J dropped 3; count of bases not matched to a gene: 7. The CDR3 contains 14 residues. The V gene's germline CDR1 is SGHAT and CDR2 FQNNGV. The DNA of the CDR3 is TGTGCCAGCAGCACGGGACAGCTAAGCTACGAGCAGTACTTC. Translated, it gives CASSTGQLSYEQYF.

CDR3 nucleotides: TGTGCCATCAGTGAGGAGGGACTAAGCTCCTACGAGCAGTACTTC. This gives the protein CAISEEGLSSYEQYF. The chain couples TRBV10-3 to TRBJ2-7; TRBD2 agrees at 7 bases. The CDR3 runs to 15 residues. V trimming: 2 bases; J trimming: 0 bases; junction bases outside the gene matches: 4. Per the germline V gene, CDR1 is ENHRY and CDR2 is SYGVKD.

This rearrangement joins TRBV13 to TRBJ2-7; maybe TRBD2 (6 bases). V lost 5 bases and J 2 bases, leaving 13 bases between the germline ends. The CDR3 is 14 residues long. Germline-derived CDR1 and CDR2 are PRHDT and FYEKMQ (reference sequence). This chain's CDR3 is CASSDPGVPYEQYF. The DNA of the CDR3 is TGTGCCAGCAGCGATCCGGGGGTCCCCTACGAGCAGTACTTC.

There are a few counts of this clone. The chain uses TRBV30 and TRBJ2-2; D is unresolved. CDR1 is GTSNPN, CDR2 SVGIG, per germline (reference sequence). This CDR3 is 14 amino acids long. Trimming cost V 2 bases and J 4 bases, with 11 bases left between them. CDR3 in amino acids: CAWSRFGFTGELFF. DNA of the CDR3: TGTGCCTGGAGTCGCTTTGGGTTCACCGGGGAGCTGTTTTTT.

The genes are TRBV4-1 and TRBJ2-5; D not resolved. Germline CDR1 MGHRA, CDR2 YSYEKL. V was pared by 1 base and J by 4 bases, with 10 bases between. The CDR3 is 14 amino acids. The CDR3 region has the DNA TGCGCCAGCAGCCAAGTCCCCACGCTAGAGACCCAGTACTTC. Protein: CASSQVPTLETQYF.

The chain is built from TRBV5-6 and TRBJ2-2; D is ambiguous. Germline CDR1 and CDR2: SGHDT and YYEEEE. Trimming removed 3 bases at V and 6 bases at J, with 12 bases between. CDR3 length: 14 residues. The CDR3 DNA sequence: TGTGCCAGCAGCTCCCCCTCTAGTTCCGGGGAGCTGTTTTTT. Protein sequence: CASSSPSSSGELFF.

This clone was seen a few times. The chain joins TRBV28 to TRBJ1-5, with no clear D. The CDR3 contains 14 residues. Trimming took 2 bases from V and 2 from J, leaving 7 bases between them. Germline lookup yields CDR1 MDHEN and CDR2 SYDVKM. This CDR3 is CASSLLDGNQPQHF. CDR3 DNA: TGTGCCAGCAGTTTACTAGACGGCAATCAGCCCCAGCATTTT. Looking up the rest from reference TRBV28 and TRBJ1-5 gives the full variable domain: DVKVTQSSRYLVKRTGEKVFLECVQDMDHENMFWYRQDPGLGLRLIYFSYDVKMKEKGDIPEGYSVSREKKERFSLILESASTNQTSMYLCASSLLDGNQPQHFGDGTRLSIL.

The chain employs TRBV29-1 and TRBJ2-1; TRBD2 might be the D (6 bases). Germline V CDR1 and CDR2: SQVTM, ANQGSEA. CDR3 size: 16 residues. Trimming stripped 5 bases from V and 4 bases from J, with 21 bases between. The CDR3, as DNA: TGCAGCGTTCACGTGTCGGGAGTAACTTCTTACAATGAGCAGTTCTTC. Protein: CSVHVSGVTSYNEQFF.

This clone has just one count. The CDR3 coding sequence is TGCGCCAGCAGTGAGTCCAAGGTGAACACTGAAGCTTTCTTT. This codes for CASSESKVNTEAFF. This chain uses TRBV10-1 with TRBJ1-1; no definite D call. The germline CDR1 and CDR2 sequences are WNHNN and SYGVQD (reference sequence). The CDR3 covers 14 residues. Trimming removed 0 bases from V and 0 bases from J, with 5 bases in between.

The J gene is TRBJ2-7, the V gene TRBV5-1; 8 bases map to TRBD1. CDR1 SGHRS and CDR2 YFSETQ come from the germline V gene. The CDR3 has 15 residues. Trimming cost V 4 bases and J 6 bases; bases outside gene matches: 12. This CDR3 is CASSGMAGQVPEQYF. CDR3 coding DNA: TGCGCCAGCAGCGGTATGGCGGGACAGGTTCCCGAGCAGTACTTC.